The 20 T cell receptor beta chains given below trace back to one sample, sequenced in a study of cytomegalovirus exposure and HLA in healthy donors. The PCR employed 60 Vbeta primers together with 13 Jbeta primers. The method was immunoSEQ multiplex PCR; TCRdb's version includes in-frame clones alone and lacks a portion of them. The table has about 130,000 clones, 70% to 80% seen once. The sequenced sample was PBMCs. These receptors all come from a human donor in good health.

CDR3 residues: CAWSATSGRWNEQFF. The CDR3 coding sequence is TGTGCCTGGAGTGCGACTAGCGGGAGATGGAATGAGCAGTTCTTC. The chain recombines TRBV30 with TRBJ2-1, with 12 bases that match TRBD2. CDR1 and CDR2 from the germline V gene are GTSNPN and SVGIG (reference sequence). Trimming at V came to 1 base and at J to 7 bases, leaving 5 bases not matched to a gene. The CDR3 length is 15 residues.

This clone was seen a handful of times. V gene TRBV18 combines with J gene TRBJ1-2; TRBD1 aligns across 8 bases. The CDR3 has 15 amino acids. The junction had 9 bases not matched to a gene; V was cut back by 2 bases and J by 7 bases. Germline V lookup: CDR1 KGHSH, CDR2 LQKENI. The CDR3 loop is CASSPGPGQATGYTF. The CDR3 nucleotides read TGTGCCAGCTCACCAGGCCCGGGACAGGCCACTGGCTACACCTTC.

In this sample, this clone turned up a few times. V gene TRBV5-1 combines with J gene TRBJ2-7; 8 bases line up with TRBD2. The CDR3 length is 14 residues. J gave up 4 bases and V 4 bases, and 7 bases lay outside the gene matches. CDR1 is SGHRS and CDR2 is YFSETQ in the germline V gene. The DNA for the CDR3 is TGCGCCAGCAGCCTGGGACTAGGCCTTTACGAGCAGTACTTC. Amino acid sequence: CASSLGLGLYEQYF.

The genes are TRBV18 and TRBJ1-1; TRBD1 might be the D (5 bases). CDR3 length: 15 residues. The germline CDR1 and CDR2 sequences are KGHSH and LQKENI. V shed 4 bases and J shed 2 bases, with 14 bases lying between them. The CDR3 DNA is TGTGCCAGCTCACACAAGACAGAAATAAACACTGAAGCTTTCTTT. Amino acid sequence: CASSHKTEINTEAFF.

The CDR3 is CARGKGTAVNYGYTF. CDR3 sequence (DNA): TGTGCCAGGGGCAAAGGGACAGCCGTTAACTATGGCTACACCTTC. The chain has TRBV2 and TRBJ1-2; TRBD1 matches 7 bases. The CDR3 is 15 amino acids. Germline lookup yields CDR1 SNHLY and CDR2 FYNNEI. V was pared by 9 bases and J by 1 base, with 11 bases of the junction left unmatched.

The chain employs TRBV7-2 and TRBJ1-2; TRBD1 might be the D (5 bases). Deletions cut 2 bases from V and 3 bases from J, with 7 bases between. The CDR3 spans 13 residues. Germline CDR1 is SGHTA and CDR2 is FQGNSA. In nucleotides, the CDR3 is TGTGCCAGCAGCTTAAGACAGCACTATGGCTACACCTTC. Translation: CASSLRQHYGYTF.

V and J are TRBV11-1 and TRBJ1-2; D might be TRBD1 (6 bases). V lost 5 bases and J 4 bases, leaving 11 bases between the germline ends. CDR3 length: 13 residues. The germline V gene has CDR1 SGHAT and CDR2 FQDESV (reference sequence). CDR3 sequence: CASSPGQSYGYTF. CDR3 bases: TGTGCCAGCAGCCCAGGACAGTCCTATGGCTACACCTTC.

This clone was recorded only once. CDR3 sequence reads: CASSESRTGNQPQHF. CDR3 DNA sequence: TGCGCCAGCAGTGAGTCCAGGACAGGGAATCAGCCCCAGCATTTT. The chain is built from TRBV10-2 and TRBJ1-5; 8 bases line up with TRBD1. V was pared by 0 bases and J by 4 bases, with 2 bases of the junction left unmatched. The germline V gene encodes CDR1 WSHSY and CDR2 SAAADI. The length of the CDR3 is 15 residues.

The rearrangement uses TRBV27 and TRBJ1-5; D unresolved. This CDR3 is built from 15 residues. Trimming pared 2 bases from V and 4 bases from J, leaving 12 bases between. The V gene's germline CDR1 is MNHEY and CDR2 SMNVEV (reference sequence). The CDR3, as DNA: TGTGCCAGCAGTTTAACCCCCGGGAGAAATCAGCCCCAGCATTTT. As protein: CASSLTPGRNQPQHF.

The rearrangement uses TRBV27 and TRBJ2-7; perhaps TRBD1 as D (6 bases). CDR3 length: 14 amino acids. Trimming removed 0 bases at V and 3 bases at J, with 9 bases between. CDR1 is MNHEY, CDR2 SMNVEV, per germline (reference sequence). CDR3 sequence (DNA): TGTGCCAGCAGTTTATCGGCAGGGGACTACGAGCAGTACTTC. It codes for CASSLSAGDYEQYF.

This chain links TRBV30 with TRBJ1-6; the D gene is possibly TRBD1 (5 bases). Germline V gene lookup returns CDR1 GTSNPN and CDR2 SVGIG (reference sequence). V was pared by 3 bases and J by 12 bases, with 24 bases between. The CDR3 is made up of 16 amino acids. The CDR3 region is CAWSQRGVSSSLPLHF. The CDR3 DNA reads TGTGCCTGGAGCCAACGGGGGGTTTCCTCTAGTTTACCCCTCCACTTT.

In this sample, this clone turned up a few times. The CDR3 DNA reads TGTGCCAGTAGTCAGGGGTACAGCACAGATACGCAGTATTTT. This codes for CASSQGYSTDTQYF. V usage is TRBV19 and J usage is TRBJ2-3, with a weak D call TRBD1 (6 bases). V was clipped by 5 bases and J by 0 bases, with 9 bases between them. The V gene's germline CDR1 is LNHDA and CDR2 SQIVND (reference sequence). The length of the CDR3 is 14 residues.

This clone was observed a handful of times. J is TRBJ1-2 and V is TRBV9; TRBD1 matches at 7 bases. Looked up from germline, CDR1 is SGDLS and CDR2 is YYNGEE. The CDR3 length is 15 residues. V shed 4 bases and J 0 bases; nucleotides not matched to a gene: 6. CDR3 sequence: CASSRGQTTNYGYTF. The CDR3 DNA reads TGTGCCAGCAGCCGGGGACAGACGACTAACTATGGCTACACCTTC.

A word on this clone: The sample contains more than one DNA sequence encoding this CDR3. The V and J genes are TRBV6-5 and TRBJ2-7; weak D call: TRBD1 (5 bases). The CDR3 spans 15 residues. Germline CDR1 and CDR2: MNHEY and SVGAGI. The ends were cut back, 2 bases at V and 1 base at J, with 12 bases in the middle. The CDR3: CASSYGAMGSYEQYF. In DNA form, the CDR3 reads TGTGCCAGCAGTTACGGGGCTATGGGATCCTACGAGCAGTACTTC.

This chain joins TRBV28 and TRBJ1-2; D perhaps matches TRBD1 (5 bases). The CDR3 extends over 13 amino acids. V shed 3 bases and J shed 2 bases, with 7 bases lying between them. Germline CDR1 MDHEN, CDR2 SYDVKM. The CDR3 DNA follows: TGTGCCAGCAGTTTCCCAGGGAACTATGGCTACACCTTC. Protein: CASSFPGNYGYTF.

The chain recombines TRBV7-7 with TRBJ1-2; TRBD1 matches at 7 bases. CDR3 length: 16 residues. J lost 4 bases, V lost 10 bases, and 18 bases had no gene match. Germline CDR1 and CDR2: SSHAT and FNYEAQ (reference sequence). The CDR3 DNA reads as TGTGCCAACGATAAAGCCCCGGGACAGTTCCTCTATGGCTACACCTTC. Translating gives CANDKAPGQFLYGYTF.

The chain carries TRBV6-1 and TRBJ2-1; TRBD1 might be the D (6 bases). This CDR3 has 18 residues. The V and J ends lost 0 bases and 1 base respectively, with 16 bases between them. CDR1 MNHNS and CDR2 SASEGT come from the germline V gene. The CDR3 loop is CASSEARRGRGSYNEQFF. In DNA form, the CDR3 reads TGTGCCAGCAGTGAAGCCCGCAGGGGTAGGGGTTCCTACAATGAGCAGTTCTTC.

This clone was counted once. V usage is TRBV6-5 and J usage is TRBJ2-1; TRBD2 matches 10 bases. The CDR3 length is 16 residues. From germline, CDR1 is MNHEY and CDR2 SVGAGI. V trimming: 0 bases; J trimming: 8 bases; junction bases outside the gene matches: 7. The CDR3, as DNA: TGTGCCAGCAGTTACTCCCCCAGCGGGGGGGAGCATGAGCAGTTCTTC. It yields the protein CASSYSPSGGEHEQFF.

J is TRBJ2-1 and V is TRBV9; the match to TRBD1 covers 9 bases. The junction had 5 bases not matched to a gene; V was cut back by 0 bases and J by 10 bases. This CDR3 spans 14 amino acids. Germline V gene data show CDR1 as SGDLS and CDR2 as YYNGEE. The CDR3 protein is CASSVAEGTGEQFF. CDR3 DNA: TGTGCCAGCAGCGTAGCAGAGGGGACAGGGGAGCAGTTCTTC.

Here the CDR3 reads CAWSGTLSATNEKLFF. CDR3 DNA sequence: TGTGCCTGGAGTGGGACTCTTTCTGCAACTAATGAAAAACTGTTTTTT. The chain uses TRBV30 and TRBJ1-4; the D is unclear. The CDR3 is made up of 16 amino acids. In germline, CDR1 is GTSNPN, CDR2 SVGIG (reference sequence). Trimming pared 1 base from V and 0 bases from J, leaving 12 bases between.